The clone carrying this T cell receptor (beta chain) was seen ten or more times. Antigen unknown. Germline assignment: CDR1 SNHLY and CDR2 FYNNEI. This CDR3 spans 14 amino acids. Between the trimmed V and J ends, which lost 2 bases and 5 bases, there was a span of 10 bases. This record comes from a study of CD8+CD57+ T cells in acquired aplastic anemia. Study-wide context: Sorted CD4+ and CD8+ cells gave a mean 3.2 ug DNA, range roughly 0.18 to 27.4 ug. Study results and caveats: Patient and control CD8+ Simpson's diversity was not significantly different.

According to the study, genomic DNA was the template for TCR beta VDJ and CDR3 profiling. MiXCR, applied by TCRdb to the reads, yields one record per CDR3 protein. The data show a few hundred thousand distinct CDR3 sequences, with under 50% seen just once and just under 20% held by the top ten. All patients picked for sequencing had shown, by flow cytometry, an expansion of CD8+CD57+ cells. The diagnosis in all patients was severe acquired aplastic anemia. This chain uses TRBV2 with TRBJ1-5; possible D gene TRBD1, 6 bases. The sequenced sample was sorted CD4+, CD8+, or CD8+CD57+ T cells (not recorded which) from PBMCs. This receptor was identified in a human donor with aplastic anemia. The CDR3 nucleotides read TGTGCCAGCAGTGAACACCGGACAGATCAGCCCCAGCATTTT. Its protein product is CASSEHRTDQPQHF.